The present TCR beta chain was sequenced within a study of Graves' ophthalmopathy and Graves' hyperthyroidism. Study-level results: Ophthalmopathy progression was predicted by the model at 60% to 71% sensitivity and approximately 72% specificity. Stable hyperthyroidism and ophthalmopathy were told apart by a 13-signature model, which achieved about 88% sensitivity and roughly 80% specificity.

Germline V gives CDR1 SGHAT, CDR2 FQNNGV. This CDR3 spans 16 amino acids. Trimming shortened V by 2 bases and J by 1 base, and 14 bases separated the two germline ends. This clonotype was observed at least ten times. The target antigen is unknown. Amplification from RNA transcripts yielded the TCR beta CDR3 regions. HTBI-primed RT-PCR formed the first round, and a multiplex PCR formed the second. TCRdb itself ran the multiplex PCR reads through MiXCR, one entry per CDR3 protein. The profile shows 900,000 to 1,200,000 distinct CDR3 sequences, 35% to 45% of them singletons. The chain carries TRBV11-2 and TRBJ2-5, with D possibly matching TRBD2 (5 bases). This sequence originates from an adult man with Graves' hyperthyroidism. The specimen sequenced was peripheral blood or thyroid tissue (not recorded which). This CDR3 is CASSLPHFEGQETQYF. CDR3 nucleotides: TGTGCCAGCAGCTTACCACATTTTGAGGGCCAAGAGACCCAGTACTTC.